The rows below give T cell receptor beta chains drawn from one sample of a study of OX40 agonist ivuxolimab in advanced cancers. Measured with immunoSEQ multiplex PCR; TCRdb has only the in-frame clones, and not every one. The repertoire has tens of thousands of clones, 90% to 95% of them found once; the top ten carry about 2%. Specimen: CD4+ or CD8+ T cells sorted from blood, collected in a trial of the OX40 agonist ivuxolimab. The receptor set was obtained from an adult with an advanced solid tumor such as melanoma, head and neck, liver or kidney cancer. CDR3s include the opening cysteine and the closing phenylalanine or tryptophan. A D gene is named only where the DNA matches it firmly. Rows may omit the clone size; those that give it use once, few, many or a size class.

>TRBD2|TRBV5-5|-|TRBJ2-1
TGTGCCAGCAGATTGGGACTAGTGAGTAGCAATGAGCAGTTCTTC
CASRLGLVSSNEQFF
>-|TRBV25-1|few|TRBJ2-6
TGTGCCAGCAGTTCTTTAAACGCTGGGGCCAACGTCCTGACTTTC
CASSSLNAGANVLTF
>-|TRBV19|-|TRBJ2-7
TGTGCCAGTAGGGCGAAGGGCGAGCAGTACTTC
CASRAKGEQYF
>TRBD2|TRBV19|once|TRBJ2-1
TGTGCCAGTAGTACCCCGGGACTAACCAATGAGCAGTTCTTC
CASSTPGLTNEQFF
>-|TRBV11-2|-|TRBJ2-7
TGTGCCAGCAGCTTAGATTCCGGCAGGGACCAGTACTTC
CASSLDSGRDQYF
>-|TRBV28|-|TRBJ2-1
TGTGCCAGCAAACGAGCGAGTGAGCAGTTCTTC
CASKRASEQFF
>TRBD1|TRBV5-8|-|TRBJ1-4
TGTGCCAGCGACAGGGGAGTCAATAGTGAAAAACTGTTTTTT
CASDRGVNSEKLFF
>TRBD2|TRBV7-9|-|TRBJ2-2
TGTGCCAGCAGCTTACTAGCGGTGGCCACCGGGGAGCTGTTTTTT
CASSLLAVATGELFF
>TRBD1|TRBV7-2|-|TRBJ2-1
TGTGCCAGCAGCCCGCCTAACAGGGGGATGTACCGTGAGCAGTTCTTC
CASSPPNRGMYREQFF
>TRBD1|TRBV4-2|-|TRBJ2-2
TGTGCCAGCAGCCAAGAACCCCCGCAGGGGGCAAACACCGGGGAGCTGTTTTTT
CASSQEPPQGANTGELFF
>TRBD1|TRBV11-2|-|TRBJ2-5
TGTGCCAGCAGCGTCTGGACAGGGGTTAGGGAGACCCAGTACTTC
CASSVWTGVRETQYF
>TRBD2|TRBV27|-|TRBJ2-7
TGTGCCAGCAGTATACTCGGGACTAGCGGGTCTCTTGCCGACGAGCAGTACTTC
CASSILGTSGSLADEQYF
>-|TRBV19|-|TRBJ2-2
TGTGCCAGTAGTATTGTAACAGTGAACACCGGGGAGCTGTTTTTT
CASSIVTVNTGELFF
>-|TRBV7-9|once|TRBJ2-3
TGTGCCAGCAGCCCCCACCACACAGATACGCAGTATTTT
CASSPHHTDTQYF
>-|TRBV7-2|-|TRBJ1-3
TGTGCCAGCAGCTTAGGGACAGTTGGAAACACCATATATTTT
CASSLGTVGNTIYF
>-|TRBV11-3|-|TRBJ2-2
TGTGCCAGCAGCTTAGATCAGGGTGGGGAGCTGTTTTTT
CASSLDQGGELFF
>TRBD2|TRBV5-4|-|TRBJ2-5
TGTGCCAGCAGCTTGGGACTAGCGGGAGGACAAGAGACCCAGTACTTC
CASSLGLAGGQETQYF
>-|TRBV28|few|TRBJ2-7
TGTGCCACCTCACTTGCCTCATCCTACGAGCAGTACTTC
CATSLASSYEQYF
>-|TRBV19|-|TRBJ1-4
TGTGCCAGTAGAGAACAGGGCCGAAATGAAAAACTGTTTTTT
CASREQGRNEKLFF